The clone carrying this T cell receptor beta chain appeared many times. This record comes from a study of beta chain features in type 1 diabetes. CDR3 length: 9 amino acids. TCRB transcripts that were expressed got sequenced, as all of the isolated RNA had been reverse transcribed. Assay: immunoSEQ multiplex PCR; the TCRdb copy retains only in-frame clones and omits some. This table has fewer than 550,000 clones, approximately 10% appearing once. Source material: naive CD4+ T cells from blood. This receptor was obtained from a woman aged 18-30 years in good health. This chain links TRBV21-1 with TRBJ2-7; no DNA check was done on the table's D call, TRBD2. TRBV21-1 is labeled a pseudogene. For the CDR3, the DNA is TGTGCCAGTACCTACGAGCAGTACTTC. As protein: CASTYEQYF.